This TCR beta chain was recorded in a study of CD8+ T cells in alopecia areata. For the study at large: Scoring treated patients' severity relied on the percentage of scalp area affected.

cDNA prepared by RNA extraction and subsequent reverse transcription served as the template for sequencing. This table comes from immunoSEQ multiplex PCR, and its TCRdb copy is limited to in-frame clones, with some not included. The sample has roughly 6,100 clones; under 75% are singletons. This clone is large. Antigen specificity is unknown. The CDR3 runs to 13 residues. V was shortened by 6 bases and J by 7 bases, with 13 bases between the two germline ends. Germline V gene data show CDR1 as MDHEN and CDR2 as SYDVKM. The treatment here: oral pan-JAK inhibitor, 5-10 mg twice daily. Alopecia areata patients provided lesional scalp punch biopsies and peripheral blood, both collected for the study. Whole-study results and caveats: Scalp specimens additionally yield sequences from normal skin's resident alphabeta T cells.

The sequenced sample was skin, obtained around week 34, from a patient treated with tofacitinib. The chain recombines TRBV28 with TRBJ2-4; TRBD2 is a possible D gene (6 bases). The clonotype was recovered from a human donor with alopecia areata. The CDR3 reads CASSPAAGNIQYF. DNA of the CDR3: TGTGCCAGCAGCCCCGCGGCGGGGAACATTCAGTACTTC.